This TCR beta chain was identified in a study of CD8+CD57+ T cells in acquired aplastic anemia. Whole-study findings and limits: Roughly 31 CD8+ CDR3 sequences occurred in both the patients and the controls.

The TCR beta profiling, which covered VDJ combination and CDR3 sequence, was carried out using genomic DNA as the template. TCRdb recomputed calls from the reads with MiXCR, one row per CDR3 protein. The data show some 160,000 distinct CDR3 sequences, 40% to 60% seen once. This clonotype was detected ten times or more. The antigen is not known. Before being chosen for sequencing, patients had shown CD8+CD57+ cell expansion by flow cytometry. Specimen: sorted CD4+, CD8+, or CD8+CD57+ T cells (not recorded which) from PBMCs. This sequence was found in a human donor with aplastic anemia.

The CDR3 is CASSLDGTATSNYGYTF. The CDR3 DNA reads TGTGCCAGCAGCTTGGACGGGACAGCGACGTCCAACTATGGCTACACCTTC. V usage is TRBV7-9 and J usage is TRBJ1-2; TRBD1 matches at 7 bases. Germline lookup yields CDR1 SEHNR and CDR2 FQNEAQ (reference sequence). The CDR3 loop spans 17 amino acids. Trimming removed 3 bases from V and 2 bases from J; junction bases left unmatched: 12.